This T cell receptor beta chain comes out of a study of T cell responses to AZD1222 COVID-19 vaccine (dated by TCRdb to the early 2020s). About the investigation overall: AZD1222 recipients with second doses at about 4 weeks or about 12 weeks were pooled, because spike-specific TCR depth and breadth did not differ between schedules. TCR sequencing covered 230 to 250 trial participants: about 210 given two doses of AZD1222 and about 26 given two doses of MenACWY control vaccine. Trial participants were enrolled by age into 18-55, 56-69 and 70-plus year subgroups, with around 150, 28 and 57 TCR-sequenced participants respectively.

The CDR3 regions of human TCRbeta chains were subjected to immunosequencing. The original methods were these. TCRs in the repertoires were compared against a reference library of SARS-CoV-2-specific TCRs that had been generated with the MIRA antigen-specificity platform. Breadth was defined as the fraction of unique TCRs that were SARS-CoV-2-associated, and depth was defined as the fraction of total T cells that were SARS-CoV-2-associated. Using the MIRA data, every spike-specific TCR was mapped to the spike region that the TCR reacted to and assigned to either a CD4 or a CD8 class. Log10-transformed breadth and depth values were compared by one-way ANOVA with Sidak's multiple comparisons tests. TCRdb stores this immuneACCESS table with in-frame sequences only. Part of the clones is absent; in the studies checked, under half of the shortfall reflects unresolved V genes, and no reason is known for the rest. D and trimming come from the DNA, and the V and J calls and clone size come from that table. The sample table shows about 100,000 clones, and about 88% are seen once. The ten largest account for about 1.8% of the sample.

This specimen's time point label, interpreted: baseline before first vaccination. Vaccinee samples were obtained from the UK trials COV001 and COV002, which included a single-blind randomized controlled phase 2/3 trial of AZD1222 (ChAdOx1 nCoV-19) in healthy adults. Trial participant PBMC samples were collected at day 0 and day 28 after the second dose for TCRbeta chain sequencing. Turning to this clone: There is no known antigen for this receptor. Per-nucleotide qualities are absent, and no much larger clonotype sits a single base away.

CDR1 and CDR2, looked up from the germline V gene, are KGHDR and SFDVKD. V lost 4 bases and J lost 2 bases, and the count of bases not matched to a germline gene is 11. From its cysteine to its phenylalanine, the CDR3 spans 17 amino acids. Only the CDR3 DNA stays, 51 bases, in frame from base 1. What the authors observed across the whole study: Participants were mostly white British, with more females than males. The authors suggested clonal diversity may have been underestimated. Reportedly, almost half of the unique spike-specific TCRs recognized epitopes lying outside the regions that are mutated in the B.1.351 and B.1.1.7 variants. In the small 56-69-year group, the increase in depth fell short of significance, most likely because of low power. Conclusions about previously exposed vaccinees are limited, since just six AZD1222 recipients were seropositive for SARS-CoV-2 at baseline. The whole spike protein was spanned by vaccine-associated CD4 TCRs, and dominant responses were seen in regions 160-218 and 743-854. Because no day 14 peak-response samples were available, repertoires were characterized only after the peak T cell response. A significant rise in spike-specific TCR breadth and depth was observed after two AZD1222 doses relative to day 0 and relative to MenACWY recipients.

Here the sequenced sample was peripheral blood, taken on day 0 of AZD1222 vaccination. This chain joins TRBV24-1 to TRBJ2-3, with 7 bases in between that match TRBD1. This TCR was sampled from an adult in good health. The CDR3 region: CATSEPGQRELTDTQYF. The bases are TGTGCCACCAGTGAACCGGGACAGAGGGAACTCACAGATACGCAGTATTTT.